The present TCR beta chain was sequenced within a study of shared clonotypes between healthy human individuals. On this clone: Other DNA sequences from this sample encode an identical CDR3 as well.

From germline, CDR1 is SGHRS and CDR2 YFSETQ. Trimming took off 0 bases at V and 3 bases at J, with 7 bases between the two ends. The length of the CDR3 is 14 residues. Using immunoSEQ multiplex PCR, the repertoire was profiled, and TCRdb retains in-frame clones only, with some absent. The sample contains 550,000 to 850,000 clones, 55% to 75% of which appear only once. The receptor's source is a woman in her 30s in good health. The sample consisted of memory CD4+ T cells sorted from blood. Specified subset: CD45RA-negative fraction. The chain uses TRBV5-1 and TRBJ2-4; the D is unclear. In nucleotides, the CDR3 is TGCGCCAGCAGCTTGGGGACGGACAAAAACATTCAGTACTTC. Amino acids: CASSLGTDKNIQYF.